A single sample is the source of the 28 T cell receptor beta chains below, sequenced in a study of shared clonotypes between healthy human individuals (dated by TCRdb to 2020 to 2022). The protocol used for the library was the immunoSEQ multiplex PCR assay. TCRdb's version of the immuneACCESS table is confined to in-frame rearrangements and falls short of the full clone set. An unresolved V gene accounts for under half of the shortfall where checked; the remainder is of unknown origin. This sample lists some 900,000 clones; around three quarters were detected once. The ten largest clones represent over 1.3% of the sample. The sequenced material came from memory CD4+ T cells sorted from blood. The cell subset or site label for this specimen denotes: CD45RA-negative fraction. These receptors were taken from a young man in good health.

Points on this clone: The junction differs from germline at one of its ends, possibly a read error. The CDR3 sequence is CASSLVRGYEQYF. The CDR3 DNA reads TGTGCTAGCAGCTTAGTACGGGGATACGAGCAGTACTTC. This sequence joins TRBV7-7 and TRBJ2-7; D is perhaps TRBD2 (5 bases). CDR1 SSHAT and CDR2 FNYEAQ come from the germline V gene (reference sequence). The CDR3 sequence is 13 residues long.

This clone was recorded a few times. The gene calls are TRBV7-8 and TRBJ1-6; no clear D gene. Germline V gene sequence: CDR1 SGHVS, CDR2 FQNEAQ. CDR3 length: 11 amino acids. Trimming stripped 2 bases from V and 11 bases from J, with 4 bases between. CDR3 sequence reads: CASSLSAPLHF. Written as DNA, the CDR3 is TGTGCCAGCAGCTTATCTGCACCCCTCCACTTT. The whole variable domain, remainder taken from reference TRBV7-8 and TRBJ1-6, is GAGVSQSPRYKVAKRGQDVALRCDPISGHVSLFWYQQALGQGPEFLTYFQNEAQLDKSGLPSDRFFAERPEGSVSTLKIQRTQQEDSAVYLCASSLSAPLHFGNGTRLTVT.

The J gene is TRBJ2-2, the V gene TRBV5-4; D gene ambiguous. The germline gives CDR1 SGHNT, CDR2 YYREEE (reference sequence). V was cut by 4 bases and J by 2 bases, with 12 bases left in between. CDR3 length: 15 amino acids. Written as DNA, the CDR3 is TGTGCCAGCAGCCGTGGCGCGGATAACACCGGGGAGCTGTTTTTT. Residues: CASSRGADNTGELFF.

This clone was counted between two and nine times. The V and J genes are TRBV27 and TRBJ2-3; the D is unclear. Germline CDR1 MNHEY, CDR2 SMNVEV (reference sequence). The CDR3 length is 15 residues. V was shortened by 2 bases and J by 2 bases, with 11 bases between the two germline ends. This chain's CDR3 is CASSLRSLNTDTQYF. The DNA of the CDR3 is TGTGCCAGCAGTTTACGATCGCTAAACACAGATACGCAGTATTTT.

The rearrangement uses TRBV30 and TRBJ1-5; the match to TRBD1 covers 7 bases. The ends lost 3 bases at V and 0 bases at J; junction bases unmatched: 8. This CDR3 has 16 amino acids. In germline, CDR1 is GTSNPN, CDR2 SVGIG (reference sequence). This CDR3 reads CAWRGGGRGSNQPQHF. The DNA for the CDR3 is TGTGCCTGGAGGGGAGGGGGCAGGGGTAGCAATCAGCCCCAGCATTTT.

This clone was recorded at least ten times. The CDR3 DNA follows: TGTGCCAGCAGCTTGGCAGGATCTAGCGGGTTGAGAGAGACCCAGTACTTC. It encodes CASSLAGSSGLRETQYF. The chain links TRBV5-8 to TRBJ2-5, with 8 bases lining up with TRBD2. The CDR3 has 17 amino acids. After removal of 0 bases from V and 4 bases from J, the junction contained 11 bases not matched to a gene. The V gene's germline CDR1 is SGHTS and CDR2 YDEGEE.

This clone was seen only once. This rearrangement joins TRBV5-6 to TRBJ1-1, with D unresolved. CDR1 is SGHDT, CDR2 YYEEEE, per germline. The ends were cut back, 4 bases at V and 3 bases at J, with 19 bases in the middle. This CDR3 has 16 residues. The CDR3 protein is CASSRGIGQVDTEAFF. DNA of the CDR3: TGTGCCAGCAGCCGAGGAATCGGGCAGGTGGACACTGAAGCTTTCTTT. The full variable domain, its missing parts supplied by reference TRBV5-6 and TRBJ1-1, is DAGVTQSPTHLIKTRGQQVTLRCSPKSGHDTVSWYQQALGQGPQFIFQYYEEEERQRGNFPDRFSGHQFPNYSSELNVNALLLGDSALYLCASSRGIGQVDTEAFFGQGTRLTVV.

This chain connects TRBV27 to TRBJ2-5; a weak D match, TRBD2 (7 bases). Germline-derived CDR1 and CDR2 are MNHEY and SMNVEV (reference sequence). The V gene lost 6 bases and the J gene lost 1 base, with 18 bases spanning the gap. This CDR3 contains 16 residues. The CDR3 sequence is CASSLGGLGSQETQYF. CDR3 DNA sequence: TGTGCCAGCAGCCTCGGGGGGCTAGGAAGCCAAGAGACCCAGTACTTC.

There are a few counts of this clone. The rearrangement uses TRBV5-1 and TRBJ1-4; tentative D call: TRBD1 (5 bases). The V end was cut by 4 bases, the J end by 5 bases, with 12 bases between. This CDR3 region has 14 residues. Per germline, CDR1 SGHRS and CDR2 YFSETQ. CDR3 DNA sequence: TGCGCCAGCAGCATCGGGACTGGAAATGAAAAACTGTTTTTT. Translated: CASSIGTGNEKLFF.

The genes are TRBV9 and TRBJ2-1; 9 nucleotides align to TRBD1. With 3 bases clipped from V and 5 bases from J, the junction kept 6 bases outside the gene matches. Looked up from germline, CDR1 is SGDLS and CDR2 is YYNGEE. The CDR3 runs to 15 residues. The CDR3 DNA follows: TGTGCCAGCAGCGGGGGGACAGGGTATGACAATGAGCAGTTCTTC. This translates into CASSGGTGYDNEQFF. The whole variable domain, filled in from reference TRBV9 and TRBJ2-1, reads DSGVTQTPKHLITATGQRVTLRCSPRSGDLSVYWYQQSLDQGLQFLIQYYNGEERAKGNILERFSAQQFPDLHSELNLSSLELGDSALYFCASSGGTGYDNEQFFGPGTRLTVL.

V usage is TRBV30 and J usage is TRBJ2-1; a weak D match, TRBD1 (6 bases). The CDR3 has 14 amino acids. Germline lookup yields CDR1 GTSNPN and CDR2 SVGIG (reference sequence). V lost 4 bases and J lost 2, with 12 bases in between. CDR3 DNA: TGTGCCTGGAAGGGGGAAGTAACCTACAATGAGCAGTTCTTC. Translation gives CAWKGEVTYNEQFF.

The CDR3 region has the DNA TGTGCCAGCAGTTCGGACAGATCGGCTAACTATGGCTACACCTTC. Translating it yields CASSSDRSANYGYTF. The V call is TRBV6-6, the J call TRBJ1-2; D possibly corresponds to TRBD1 (6 bases). V lost 4 bases and J lost 0, with 12 bases in between. The CDR3 totals 15 residues. Germline assignment: CDR1 MNHNY and CDR2 SVGAGI (reference sequence).

This clone was detected only a few times. V gene TRBV6-6 combines with J gene TRBJ1-6, with a weak D call TRBD1 (6 bases). Trimming took 2 bases from V and 9 from J, leaving 14 bases between them. This CDR3 has 15 residues. The germline CDR1 and CDR2 sequences are MNHNY and SVGAGI (reference sequence). The CDR3 protein is CASSYAPQGGSPLHF. The CDR3 DNA reads as TGTGCCAGCAGTTACGCCCCACAGGGAGGTTCACCCCTCCACTTT.

The chain recombines TRBV28 with TRBJ1-2; D is unclear. The CDR3 loop spans 13 amino acids. Trimming cost V 5 bases and J 8 bases, with 15 bases left between them. In germline, CDR1 is MDHEN, CDR2 SYDVKM. The CDR3 sequence is CASSPPAGNGYTF. The CDR3 DNA sequence: TGTGCCAGCAGTCCCCCGGCGGGGAACGGCTACACCTTC.

Regarding this clone: Other nucleotide sequences from this sample produce the same CDR3. This chain joins TRBV5-1 and TRBJ2-3; the match to TRBD2 covers 13 bases. The J segment lost 1 base and the V segment lost 0 bases, leaving 2 bases of the junction unmatched. The CDR3 extends over 17 amino acids. CDR1 is SGHRS, CDR2 YFSETQ, per germline. In DNA, the CDR3 is TGCGCCAGCAGCTTGGAAGGACTAGCGGGGGGCACAGATACGCAGTATTTT. Protein sequence: CASSLEGLAGGTDTQYF.

The chain couples TRBV19 to TRBJ2-7; possibly TRBD2 for D (6 bases). CDR1 is LNHDA and CDR2 is SQIVND in the germline V gene (reference sequence). This CDR3 comprises 14 residues. V lost 3 bases to trimming and J lost 5 bases, with 14 bases between them. CDR3 sequence: CASSIGGIRDEQYF. In DNA form, the CDR3 reads TGTGCCAGTAGTATTGGCGGGATTCGGGACGAGCAGTACTTC.

Regarding this clone: This CDR3 is missing its conserved last phenylalanine or tryptophan, likely due to a read error. The limits of the CDR3 on the DNA are not certain, so only TCRdb's listed CDR3 is given. This chain joins TRBV2 and TRBJ2-7; the tabulated D call, TRBD1, remains unverified against the DNA. Germline V CDR1 and CDR2: SNHLY, FYNNEI. The CDR3 is made up of 11 amino acids, end residues included. This CDR3 is CASSERDRVTA.

The rearrangement joins TRBV5-4 to TRBJ2-3, with 8 nucleotides matching TRBD2. Trimming at V came to 0 bases and at J to 4 bases, leaving 7 bases not matched to a gene. In germline, CDR1 is SGHNT, CDR2 YYREEE (reference sequence). The CDR3 spans 16 residues. CDR3 protein: CASSLVAGTLSDTQYF. DNA of the CDR3: TGTGCCAGCAGCTTGGTAGCGGGGACTCTATCAGATACGCAGTATTTT. The full variable domain, its missing parts supplied by reference TRBV5-4 and TRBJ2-3, is ETGVTQSPTHLIKTRGQQVTLRCSSQSGHNTVSWYQQALGQGPQFIFQYYREEENGRGNFPPRFSGLQFPNYSSELNVNALELDDSALYLCASSLVAGTLSDTQYFGPGTRLTVL.

V is TRBV30 and J is TRBJ2-7; 10 nucleotides line up with TRBD2. Germline trimming cut 5 bases from V and 3 bases from J; bases unmatched to any gene: 4. Germline loops: CDR1 GTSNPN, CDR2 SVGIG (reference sequence). This CDR3 is 13 amino acids long. The CDR3 coding sequence is TGTGCCTGGGATAGCGGGAGGTACTACGAGCAGTACTTC. This translates into CAWDSGRYYEQYF. Complete variable domain (other parts from reference TRBV30 and TRBJ2-7): SQTIHQWPATLVQPVGSPLSLECTVEGTSNPNLYWYRQAAGRGLQLLFYSVGIGQISSEVPQNLSASRPQDRQFILSSKKLLLSDSGFYLCAWDSGRYYEQYFGPGTRLTVT.

The V call is TRBV7-6, the J call TRBJ2-7, with D possibly TRBD1 on 5 matching bases. This CDR3 contains 15 residues. The V and J ends lost 5 bases and 3 bases respectively, with 17 bases between them. Germline CDR1 is SGHVS and CDR2 is FNYEAQ. As DNA, the CDR3 is TGTGCCAGCAGCCCAGGGCATAGCCAACTCTACGAGCAGTACTTC. Its protein product is CASSPGHSQLYEQYF.

The rearrangement joins TRBV19 to TRBJ2-2; no clear D gene. The germline gives CDR1 LNHDA, CDR2 SQIVND (reference sequence). The CDR3 runs to 15 residues. Trimming took 7 bases from V and 2 from J, leaving 14 bases between them. CDR3 protein: CASITGGANTGELFF. The CDR3 nucleotides read TGTGCCAGTATTACGGGCGGAGCAAACACCGGGGAGCTGTTTTTT. Full variable domain (outside the CDR3, taken from reference TRBV19 and TRBJ2-2): DGGITQSPKYLFRKEGQNVTLSCEQNLNHDAMYWYRQDPGQGLRLIYYSQIVNDFQKGDIAEGYSVSREKKESFPLTVTSAQKNPTAFYLCASITGGANTGELFFGEGSRLTVL.

This chain uses TRBV4-3 with TRBJ2-1; 9 bases are a match to TRBD1. This CDR3 spans 17 amino acids. The V segment lost 0 bases and the J segment 2 bases; nucleotides outside the gene matches: 5. Germline loops: CDR1 LGHNA, CDR2 YSLEER. DNA of the CDR3: TGCGCCAGCAGCCAAGATCTGACAGGGGGGACCTACAATGAGCAGTTCTTC. The encoded protein is CASSQDLTGGTYNEQFF.

J is TRBJ2-1 and V is TRBV10-2; 9 bases map to TRBD1. The CDR3 loop spans 15 amino acids. V was pared by 3 bases and J by 10 bases, with 10 bases of the junction left unmatched. Per germline, CDR1 WSHSY and CDR2 SAAADI. CDR3 nucleotides: TGCGCCAGCAGTGACCGGGACAGGGTAGTAGGGGAGCAGTTCTTC. This codes for CASSDRDRVVGEQFF.

This clone was seen more than once but under ten times. The chain carries TRBV7-2 and TRBJ2-3; no reliable D call. CDR1 is SGHTA, CDR2 FQGNSA, per germline. This CDR3 comprises 11 residues. Between the trimmed V and J ends, which lost 4 bases and 6 bases, there was a span of 5 bases. DNA for the CDR3: TGTGCCAGCAGCTACAAGGATACGCAGTATTTT. Amino acids: CASSYKDTQYF.

The chain carries TRBV7-9 and TRBJ2-7, with D unresolved. V lost 1 base and J lost 5, with 12 bases in between. Germline CDR1 SEHNR, CDR2 FQNEAQ (reference sequence). This CDR3 contains 14 residues. Here the CDR3 reads CASSLVGSENEQYF. The CDR3 coding sequence is TGTGCCAGCAGCTTAGTGGGCTCGGAGAACGAGCAGTACTTC.

The V gene is TRBV5-6, the J gene TRBJ1-2; no firm D call. V shed 3 bases and J shed 5 bases, with 11 bases lying between them. Germline V gene sequence: CDR1 SGHDT, CDR2 YYEEEE. The CDR3 totals 13 residues. CDR3 residues: CASSSQEDYGYTF. The CDR3 DNA sequence: TGTGCCAGCAGCTCTCAGGAGGATTATGGCTACACCTTC.

V is TRBV6-5 and J is TRBJ2-7; TRBD1 might be the D (6 bases). V lost 2 bases to trimming and J lost 1 base, with 15 bases between them. CDR1 is MNHEY, CDR2 SVGAGI, per germline. This CDR3 contains 16 residues. Written as DNA, the CDR3 is TGTGCCAGCAGTTACGGACAGCCTACAACATCCTACGAGCAGTACTTC. Residues: CASSYGQPTTSYEQYF.

The sample holds a few counts of this clone. The chain recombines TRBV6-1 with TRBJ1-5; D is perhaps TRBD1 (5 bases). The CDR3 extends over 17 amino acids. V dropped 4 bases and J dropped 0 bases, with 16 bases sitting between them. CDR1 MNHNS and CDR2 SASEGT come from the germline V gene. The CDR3 protein is CASSVNVGANSNQPQHF. The DNA of the CDR3 is TGTGCCAGCAGTGTGAATGTCGGGGCAAATAGCAATCAGCCCCAGCATTTT.